This T cell receptor (beta chain) was found in a study of blood T cell repertoires in COVID-19. Study information: From the United States, Italy and Spain came samples of acute and convalescent COVID-19. From T cells, B-cell-depleted T cells, or PBMCs came the material, which was cDNA or gDNA.

The V gene's germline CDR1 is LGHNA and CDR2 YSLEER. V was pared by 2 bases and J by 1 base, with 5 bases between. The CDR3 totals 14 residues. Authors' methods: Nucleated cell counts were estimated from reference gene primer amplification. Measured with immunoSEQ multiplex PCR; TCRdb has only the in-frame clones, and not every one. V, J and clone size are those of that table, while D and trimming were read from the DNA. The sample has more than 300,000 clones; approximately 85% are singletons. This clonotype was obtained from a woman aged 45-65 years with acute or convalescent COVID-19. This chain links TRBV4-3 with TRBJ2-2; D gene unclear. The sample consisted of peripheral blood. DNA of the CDR3: TGCGCCAGCAGCCAATACAGGAACACCGGGGAGCTGTTTTTT. It codes for CASSQYRNTGELFF.